The clone carrying this T cell receptor beta chain was recorded many times. Its specificity is not known. This record belongs to a study of T-cell reconstitution after alpha-beta-depleted transplantation in children. Whole-study results and caveats: Reportedly, roughly two months post-transplant, alpha-beta T cells arose from several hundred expanded graft clones.

It was with unique molecular identifiers that the TCRbeta library was prepared. TCRdb processed the PCR reads anew with MiXCR; each CDR3 protein has one entry. This table has approximately 800,000 distinct CDR3 sequences, roughly 15% appearing once. Trimming pared 3 bases from V and 3 bases from J, leaving 12 bases between. The CDR3 has 14 residues. From germline, CDR1 is SGHAT and CDR2 FQDESV (reference sequence). J is TRBJ2-7 and V is TRBV11-1, with D perhaps TRBD2 (5 bases). The clonotype was recovered from a male patient between 5 and 17 years old who had a stem cell transplant for acute lymphoblastic leukemia, so the T cells may come from the graft donor. The specimen comprised PBMCs, mostly from graft donor cells, sampled 360 days after TCRalphabeta/CD19-depleted stem cell transplant. CDR3 sequence: CASSLASISYEQYF. DNA for the CDR3: TGTGCCAGCAGCTTGGCTAGCATCAGCTACGAGCAGTACTTC.